This TCR beta chain was sequenced for a study of cytomegalovirus exposure and HLA in healthy donors. Overall study results and limits: At a 0.05 false discovery rate, a later analysis found roughly 17,000 TCR beta sequences to be associated with HLA alleles. In a later analysis, TCR beta V- and J-gene trimming showed a link to a missense DCLRE1C variant.

Researchers ran the PCR with 60 Vbeta and 13 Jbeta primers. The method was immunoSEQ multiplex PCR; TCRdb's version includes in-frame clones alone and lacks a portion of them. The table includes around 99,000 clones, 69% detected once. As regards this clone: What it binds is not known.

V lost 1 base, J lost 8 bases, and 2 bases stayed unmatched. From germline, CDR1 is LGHNT and CDR2 FRNRAP. The CDR3 sequence is 14 residues long. This TCR was recovered from a woman aged 70 to 79 in good health and CMV-seropositive. The chain employs TRBV12-5 and TRBJ2-1; TRBD2 agrees at 10 bases. Sequencing was performed on PBMCs. The CDR3 bases are TGTGCTAGTGGTTTGGGACTAGCGGGCGATGAGCAGTTCTTC. Amino acid sequence: CASGLGLAGDEQFF.